This TCR beta chain appears in the sequencing data of a study of OX40 agonist ivuxolimab in advanced cancers. Broader study findings: On average, CD8+ T cells showed a greater number of expanded clones than CD4+. Among the lowest levels of clonal expansion were found in partial responders at 0.1-3.0 mg/kg.

Comment on this clone: Antigen: not known.

TCRdb's table, derived via immunoSEQ multiplex PCR, lists solely in-frame clones and lacks some. Of around 56,000 clones in the sample, around 82% were seen once. Autoimmune disease history or systemic immunosuppression was exclusionary. The CDR3 runs to 16 residues. Germline CDR1 is KGHSH and CDR2 is LQKENI. Unmatched junction bases numbered 6, after V lost 3 bases and J lost 2 bases. The sample consisted of CD4+ or CD8+ T cells sorted from blood, taken in a trial of the OX40 agonist ivuxolimab. This clonotype was sampled from an adult with an advanced solid tumor such as melanoma, head and neck, liver or kidney cancer. The J gene is TRBJ1-2, the V gene TRBV18; 10 bases agree with TRBD1. CDR3 sequence reads: CASSPSRDRGNYGYTF. The CDR3 bases are TGTGCCAGCTCACCGTCCCGGGACAGGGGAAACTATGGCTACACCTTC.